The 2 T cell receptor beta chains below all came from one sample that was sequenced in a study of blood T cell repertoires in COVID-19. Only in-frame clones appear in the TCRdb table, and some are missing; sequencing was by immunoSEQ multiplex PCR. The sample lists roughly 110,000 clones, 85% to 95% seen once, with around 1.2% in the top ten. Sequenced sample: peripheral blood. These receptors were collected from a woman in her 30s with acute or convalescent COVID-19.

Here the CDR3 reads CASSQDQGATNYGYTF. CDR3 coding DNA: TGCGCCAGCAGCCAAGATCAGGGGGCGACTAACTATGGCTACACCTTC. This chain joins TRBV4-1 and TRBJ1-2; 8 positions agree with TRBD1. V shed 0 bases and J 0 bases; nucleotides not matched to a gene: 3. The CDR3 has 16 residues. The germline CDR1 and CDR2 sequences are MGHRA and YSYEKL.

This chain uses TRBV6-2 or TRBV6-3 with TRBJ2-3; 7 bases line up with TRBD2. V dropped 2 bases and J dropped 3; count of bases not matched to a gene: 5. The CDR3 contains 15 residues. CDR1 and CDR2 (germline): MNHEY, SVGEGT. The CDR3 nucleotides are TGTGCCAGCAGTTACGGGCGGGAGCTGACAGATACGCAGTATTTT. It yields the protein CASSYGRELTDTQYF.